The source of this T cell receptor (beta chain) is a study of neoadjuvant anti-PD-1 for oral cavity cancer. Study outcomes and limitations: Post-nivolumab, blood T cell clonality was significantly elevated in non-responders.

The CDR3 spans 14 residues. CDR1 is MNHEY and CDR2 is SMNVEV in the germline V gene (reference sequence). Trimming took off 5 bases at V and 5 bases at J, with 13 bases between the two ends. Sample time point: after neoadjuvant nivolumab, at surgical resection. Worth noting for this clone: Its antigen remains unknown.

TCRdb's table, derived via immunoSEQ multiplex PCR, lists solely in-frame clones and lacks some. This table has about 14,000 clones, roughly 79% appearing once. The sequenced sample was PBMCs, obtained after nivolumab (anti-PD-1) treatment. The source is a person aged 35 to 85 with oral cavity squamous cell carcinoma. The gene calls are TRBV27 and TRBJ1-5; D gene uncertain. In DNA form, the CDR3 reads TGTGCCAGCAGTCCGGGTTTCACTCATCAGCCCCAGCATTTT. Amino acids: CASSPGFTHQPQHF.